The rows below give T cell receptor beta chains drawn from one sample of a study of CD8+ T cells in alopecia areata. Data came from immunoSEQ multiplex PCR; TCRdb stores just in-frame clones and leaves some out. The table lists 110,000 or so clones, about 60% of them singletons, with about 3% in the top ten. Sequencing used CD4+ T cells sorted from blood. The receptors were gathered from a human donor in good health. The CDR3 runs from the conserved cysteine through the conserved F or W. Fields, in order: CDR3 protein, CDR3 DNA, clone size, D gene, V gene, J gene. D genes are given only for firm matches. Rows give clone size only sometimes, using once, few, many, or a class for an expanded clone.

CDR3 protein: CASSADSNQPQHF; CDR3 DNA: TGTGCCAGCAGTGCGGATAGCAATCAGCCCCAGCATTTT; clone size: .; D gene: .; V gene: TRBV2; J gene: TRBJ1-5
CDR3 protein: CAWSVGQGANQPQHF; CDR3 DNA: TGTGCCTGGAGTGTTGGACAGGGGGCGAATCAGCCCCAGCATTTT; clone size: .; D gene: TRBD1; V gene: TRBV30; J gene: TRBJ1-5
CDR3 protein: CASSSSLAAHEGTQYF; CDR3 DNA: TGTGCCAGCAGCTCCTCCTTAGCGGCGCATGAGGGGACCCAGTACTTC; clone size: few; D gene: .; V gene: TRBV7-2; J gene: TRBJ2-5
CDR3 protein: CSVAAGHNEQFF; CDR3 DNA: TGCAGCGTTGCGGCAGGGCACAATGAGCAGTTCTTC; clone size: few; D gene: .; V gene: TRBV29-1; J gene: TRBJ2-1
CDR3 protein: CASSDGTGGTGNTIYF; CDR3 DNA: TGTGCCAGCTCAGACGGGACAGGGGGAACTGGAAACACCATATATTTT; clone size: .; D gene: TRBD1; V gene: TRBV18; J gene: TRBJ1-3
CDR3 protein: CSVRTDSSYEQYF; CDR3 DNA: TGCAGCGTCCGTACGGACAGCTCCTACGAGCAGTACTTC; clone size: .; D gene: .; V gene: TRBV29-1; J gene: TRBJ2-7
CDR3 protein: CASSSEQVYQETQYF; CDR3 DNA: TGTGCCAGCAGCTCCGAGCAGGTTTACCAAGAGACCCAGTACTTC; clone size: .; D gene: .; V gene: TRBV7-2; J gene: TRBJ2-5
CDR3 protein: CASSGYYEQYF; CDR3 DNA: TGTGCCAGCAGTGGATACTACGAGCAGTACTTC; clone size: .; D gene: .; V gene: TRBV2; J gene: TRBJ2-7
CDR3 protein: CASSLSPSGGTSTDTQYF; CDR3 DNA: TGTGCCAGCAGCTTATCGCCTAGCGGGGGGACTAGCACAGATACGCAGTATTTT; clone size: few; D gene: TRBD2; V gene: TRBV7-2; J gene: TRBJ2-3
CDR3 protein: CATGTSGGQDTQYF; CDR3 DNA: TGCGCCACAGGGACTAGCGGGGGGCAAGATACGCAGTATTTT; clone size: .; D gene: TRBD2; V gene: TRBV5-1; J gene: TRBJ2-3
CDR3 protein: CASSPVKLSGANVLTF; CDR3 DNA: TGTGCCAGCTCACCCGTGAAACTTTCTGGGGCCAACGTCCTGACTTTC; clone size: .; D gene: .; V gene: TRBV18; J gene: TRBJ2-6
CDR3 protein: CSADPPDREAFF; CDR3 DNA: TGCAGCGCCGACCCCCCGGACAGGGAAGCTTTCTTT; clone size: few; D gene: TRBD1; V gene: TRBV29-1; J gene: TRBJ1-1
CDR3 protein: CASTTAGGNTGELFF; CDR3 DNA: TGCGCCAGCACCACGGCCGGGGGCAACACCGGGGAGCTGTTTTTT; clone size: .; D gene: .; V gene: TRBV5-1; J gene: TRBJ2-2
CDR3 protein: CASSEARDGGYTF; CDR3 DNA: TGTGCCAGCAGTGAGGCCAGGGATGGTGGCTACACCTTC; clone size: .; D gene: .; V gene: TRBV25-1; J gene: TRBJ1-2
CDR3 protein: CASSLVRGELFF; CDR3 DNA: TGTGCCAGCAGCTTAGTTCGCGGGGAGCTGTTTTTT; clone size: .; D gene: .; V gene: TRBV11-2; J gene: TRBJ2-2
CDR3 protein: CASSLQGPGELFF; CDR3 DNA: TGTGCCAGCAGCTTACAGGGTCCCGGGGAGCTGTTTTTT; clone size: .; D gene: .; V gene: TRBV5-4; J gene: TRBJ2-2
CDR3 protein: CASSLRGNEQFF; CDR3 DNA: TGTGCCAGCAGTTTACGAGGAAATGAGCAGTTCTTC; clone size: .; D gene: .; V gene: TRBV28; J gene: TRBJ2-1